The sequence of this T cell receptor beta chain was determined in a study of CD8 T cells in Susac syndrome. With V trimmed by 1 base and J by 6 bases, 6 bases remained unmatched. This CDR3 is built from 15 residues. The V gene's germline CDR1 is MGHDK and CDR2 SYGVNS. RNA, at roughly 0.45 to 1 ug, was reverse transcribed with random hexamers. The immunoSEQ assay covered 54 Vbeta and 13 Jbeta segments for CDR3. TCRdb re-analysed the immunoSEQ multiplex PCR reads in MiXCR, keeping a single row per CDR3 protein. The sample holds some 130,000 distinct CDR3 sequences; 85% to 95% are singletons and the top ten take approximately 0.17%. Negative isolation was applied to CD8+ and CD4+ T cells, and FACS enrichment was applied to TEMRA cells.

The specimen sequenced was CD8+ T cells from PBMCs. This chain uses TRBV25-1 with TRBJ1-2; 9 bases match TRBD1. This TCR derives from a human donor with Susac syndrome. The CDR3 DNA reads TGTGCCAGCAGTGAATTGGGACAGGGCAGCCATGGCTACACCTTC. It yields the protein CASSELGQGSHGYTF.